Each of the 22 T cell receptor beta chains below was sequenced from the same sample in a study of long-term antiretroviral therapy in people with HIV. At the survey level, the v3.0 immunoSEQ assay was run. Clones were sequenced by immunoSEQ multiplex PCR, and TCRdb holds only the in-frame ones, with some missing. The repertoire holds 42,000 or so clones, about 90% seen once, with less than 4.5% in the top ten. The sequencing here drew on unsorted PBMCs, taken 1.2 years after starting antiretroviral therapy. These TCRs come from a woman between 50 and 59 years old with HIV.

The CDR3 sequence is CASSLEVAGGPDTQYF. CDR3 coding DNA: TGTGCCAGCAGCTTAGAGGTAGCGGGGGGGCCAGATACGCAGTATTTT. The V call is TRBV7-8, the J call TRBJ2-3; 11 bases agree with TRBD2. V shed 1 base and J 4 bases; nucleotides not matched to a gene: 4. The CDR3 runs 16 residues. CDR1 and CDR2 (germline): SGHVS, FQNEAQ.

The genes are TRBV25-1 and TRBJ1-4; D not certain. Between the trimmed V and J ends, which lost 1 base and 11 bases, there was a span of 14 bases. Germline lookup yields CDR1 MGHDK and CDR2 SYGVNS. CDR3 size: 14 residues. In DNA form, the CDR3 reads TGTGCCAGCAGTGAATCCATTGGTTTCTCCAAACTGTTTTTT. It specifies CASSESIGFSKLFF.

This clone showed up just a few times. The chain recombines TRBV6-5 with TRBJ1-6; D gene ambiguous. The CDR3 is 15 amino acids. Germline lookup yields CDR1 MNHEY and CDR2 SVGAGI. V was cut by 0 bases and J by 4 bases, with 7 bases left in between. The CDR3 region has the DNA TGTGCCAGCAGTTACTCCGGAGTTTATAATTCACCCCTCCACTTT. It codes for CASSYSGVYNSPLHF.

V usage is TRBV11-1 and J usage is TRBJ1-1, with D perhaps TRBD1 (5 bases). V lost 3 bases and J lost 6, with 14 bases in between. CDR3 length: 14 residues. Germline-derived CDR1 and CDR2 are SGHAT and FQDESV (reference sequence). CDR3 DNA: TGTGCCAGCAGCTTGGGCCGGGGGGTCGCTGAAGCTTTCTTT. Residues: CASSLGRGVAEAFF.

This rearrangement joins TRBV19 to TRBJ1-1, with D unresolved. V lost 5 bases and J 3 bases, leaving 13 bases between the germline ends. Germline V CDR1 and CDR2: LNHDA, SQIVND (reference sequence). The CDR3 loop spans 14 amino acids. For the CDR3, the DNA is TGTGCCAGTAGTCTGGCCGGGTCTGACACTGAAGCTTTCTTT. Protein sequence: CASSLAGSDTEAFF.

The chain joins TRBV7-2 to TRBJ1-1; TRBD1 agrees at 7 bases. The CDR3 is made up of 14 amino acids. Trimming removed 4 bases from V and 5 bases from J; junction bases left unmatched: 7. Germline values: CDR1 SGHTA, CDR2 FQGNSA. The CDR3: CASSSTGARTEAFF. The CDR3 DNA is TGTGCCAGCAGCTCCACAGGGGCAAGGACTGAAGCTTTCTTT. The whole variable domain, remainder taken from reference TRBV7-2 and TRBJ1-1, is GAGVSQSPSNKVTEKGKDVELRCDPISGHTALYWYRQSLGQGLEFLIYFQGNSAPDKSGLPSDRFSAERTGGSVSTLTIQRTQQEDSAVYLCASSSTGARTEAFFGQGTRLTVV.

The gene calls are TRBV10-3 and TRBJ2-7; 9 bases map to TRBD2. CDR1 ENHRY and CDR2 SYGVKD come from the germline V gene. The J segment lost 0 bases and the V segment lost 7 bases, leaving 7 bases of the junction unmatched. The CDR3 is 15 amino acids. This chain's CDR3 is CAINERGASSYEQYF. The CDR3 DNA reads TGTGCCATCAACGAGCGGGGGGCGAGCTCCTACGAGCAGTACTTC.

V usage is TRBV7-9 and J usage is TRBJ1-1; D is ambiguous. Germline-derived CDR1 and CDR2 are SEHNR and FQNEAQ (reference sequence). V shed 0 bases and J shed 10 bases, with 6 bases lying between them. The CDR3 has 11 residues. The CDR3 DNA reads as TGTGCCAGCAGCTTAGCGTCTCCAGCTTTCTTT. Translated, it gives CASSLASPAFF.

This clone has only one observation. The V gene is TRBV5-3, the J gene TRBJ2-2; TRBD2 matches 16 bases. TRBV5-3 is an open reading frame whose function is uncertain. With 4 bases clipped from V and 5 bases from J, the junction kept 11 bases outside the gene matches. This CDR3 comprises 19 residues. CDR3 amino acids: CARSPWGTSGGARTGELFF. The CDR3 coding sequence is TGTGCCAGAAGCCCGTGGGGGACTAGCGGGGGGGCGCGGACCGGGGAGCTGTTTTTT.

The CDR3 coding sequence is TGTGCCAGCAGCTTAGCCGGGCGGGGGGGACGTGAGCAGTTCTTC. It encodes CASSLAGRGGREQFF. This sequence joins TRBV11-2 and TRBJ2-1; 9 bases are a match to TRBD2. Germline V gene lookup returns CDR1 SGHAT and CDR2 FQNNGV. This CDR3 comprises 15 residues. V gave up 1 base and J gave up 9 bases; unmatched junction bases: 7.

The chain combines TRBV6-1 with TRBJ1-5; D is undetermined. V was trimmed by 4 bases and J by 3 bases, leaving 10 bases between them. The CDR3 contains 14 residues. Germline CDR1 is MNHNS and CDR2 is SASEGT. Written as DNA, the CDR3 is TGTGCCAGCAGTGGAGTCCTGGACAATCAGCCCCAGCATTTT. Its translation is CASSGVLDNQPQHF.

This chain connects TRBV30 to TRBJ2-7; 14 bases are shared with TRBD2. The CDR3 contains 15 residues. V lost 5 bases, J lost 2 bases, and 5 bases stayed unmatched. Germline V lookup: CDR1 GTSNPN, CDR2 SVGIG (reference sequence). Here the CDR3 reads CAWGLAGGRAYEQYF. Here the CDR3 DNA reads TGTGCCTGGGGACTAGCGGGGGGAAGGGCCTACGAGCAGTACTTC.

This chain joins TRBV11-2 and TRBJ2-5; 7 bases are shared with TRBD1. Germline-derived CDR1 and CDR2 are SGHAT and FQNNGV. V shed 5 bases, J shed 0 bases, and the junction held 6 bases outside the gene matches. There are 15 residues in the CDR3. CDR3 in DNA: TGTGCCAGCAGCACCGGGACAGCGTACCAAGAGACCCAGTACTTC. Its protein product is CASSTGTAYQETQYF.

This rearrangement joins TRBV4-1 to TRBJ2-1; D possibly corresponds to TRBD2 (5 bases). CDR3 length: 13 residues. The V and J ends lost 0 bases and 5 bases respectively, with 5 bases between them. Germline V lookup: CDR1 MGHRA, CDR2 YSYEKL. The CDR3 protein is CASSQEEDNEQFF. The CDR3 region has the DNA TGCGCCAGCAGCCAAGAGGAGGACAATGAGCAGTTCTTC.

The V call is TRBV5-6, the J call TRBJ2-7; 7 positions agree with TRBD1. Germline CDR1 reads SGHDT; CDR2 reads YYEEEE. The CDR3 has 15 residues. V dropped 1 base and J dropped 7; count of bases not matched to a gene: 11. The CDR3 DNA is TGTGCCAGCAGCTTGCCTTTACAGGGGAACCTGGAGCAGTACTTC. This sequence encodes CASSLPLQGNLEQYF.

CDR3 in DNA: TGTGCCAGCAGCAAGACAGGGGGCCTAGATGAAAAACTGTTTTTT. The encoded protein is CASSKTGGLDEKLFF. The V call is TRBV11-2, the J call TRBJ1-4; 10 nucleotides agree with TRBD1. The CDR3 is 15 amino acids. The ends lost 5 bases at V and 6 bases at J; junction bases unmatched: 6. From germline, CDR1 is SGHAT and CDR2 FQNNGV. The whole variable domain, filled in from reference TRBV11-2 and TRBJ1-4, reads EAGVAQSPRYKIIEKRQSVAFWCNPISGHATLYWYQQILGQGPKLLIQFQNNGVVDDSQLPKDRFSAERLKGVDSTLKIQPAKLEDSAVYLCASSKTGGLDEKLFFGSGTQLSVL.

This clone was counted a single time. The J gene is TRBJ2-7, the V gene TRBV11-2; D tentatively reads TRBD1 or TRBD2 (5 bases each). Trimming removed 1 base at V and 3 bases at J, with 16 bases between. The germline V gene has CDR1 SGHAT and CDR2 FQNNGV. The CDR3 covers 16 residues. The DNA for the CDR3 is TGTGCCAGCAGCTTAGGAGGGTGGGGCATGAACTACGAGCAGTACTTC. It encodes CASSLGGWGMNYEQYF.

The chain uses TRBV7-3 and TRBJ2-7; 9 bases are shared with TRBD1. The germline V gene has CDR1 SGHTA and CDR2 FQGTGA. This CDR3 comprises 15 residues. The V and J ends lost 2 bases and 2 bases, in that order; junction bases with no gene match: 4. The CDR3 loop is CASSLGTGLAYEQYF. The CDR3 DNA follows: TGTGCCAGCAGCTTAGGGACAGGGCTTGCCTACGAGCAGTACTTC. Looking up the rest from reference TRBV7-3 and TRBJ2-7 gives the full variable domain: GAGVSQTPSNKVTEKGKYVELRCDPISGHTALYWYRQSLGQGPEFLIYFQGTGAADDSGLPNDRFFAVRPEGSVSTLKIQRTERGDSAVYLCASSLGTGLAYEQYFGPGTRLTVT.

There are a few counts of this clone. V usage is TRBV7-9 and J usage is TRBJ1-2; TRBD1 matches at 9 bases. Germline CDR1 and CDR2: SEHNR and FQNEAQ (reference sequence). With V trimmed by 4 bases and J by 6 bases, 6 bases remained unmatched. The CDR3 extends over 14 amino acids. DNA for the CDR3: TGTGCCAGCAGCTCCGGACAGGGGATTAATGGCTACACCTTC. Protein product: CASSSGQGINGYTF.

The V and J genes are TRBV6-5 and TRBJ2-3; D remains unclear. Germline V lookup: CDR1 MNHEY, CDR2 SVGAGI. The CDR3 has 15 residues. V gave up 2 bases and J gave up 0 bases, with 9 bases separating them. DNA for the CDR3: TGTGCCAGCAGTTACCTTGTCGGTAGCACAGATACGCAGTATTTT. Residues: CASSYLVGSTDTQYF.

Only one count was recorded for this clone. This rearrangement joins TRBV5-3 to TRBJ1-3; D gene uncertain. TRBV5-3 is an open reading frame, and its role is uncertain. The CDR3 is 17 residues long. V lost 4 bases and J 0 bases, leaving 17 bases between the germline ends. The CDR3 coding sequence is TGTGCCAGAAGCCCAGTGGAAAGGGAGGCCTCTGGAAACACCATATATTTT. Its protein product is CARSPVEREASGNTIYF.

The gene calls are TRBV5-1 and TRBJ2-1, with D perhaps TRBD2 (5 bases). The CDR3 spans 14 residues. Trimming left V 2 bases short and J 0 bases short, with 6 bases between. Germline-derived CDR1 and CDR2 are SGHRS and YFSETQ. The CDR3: CASSFGSSYNEQFF. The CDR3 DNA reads TGCGCCAGCAGCTTTGGGAGCTCCTACAATGAGCAGTTCTTC.